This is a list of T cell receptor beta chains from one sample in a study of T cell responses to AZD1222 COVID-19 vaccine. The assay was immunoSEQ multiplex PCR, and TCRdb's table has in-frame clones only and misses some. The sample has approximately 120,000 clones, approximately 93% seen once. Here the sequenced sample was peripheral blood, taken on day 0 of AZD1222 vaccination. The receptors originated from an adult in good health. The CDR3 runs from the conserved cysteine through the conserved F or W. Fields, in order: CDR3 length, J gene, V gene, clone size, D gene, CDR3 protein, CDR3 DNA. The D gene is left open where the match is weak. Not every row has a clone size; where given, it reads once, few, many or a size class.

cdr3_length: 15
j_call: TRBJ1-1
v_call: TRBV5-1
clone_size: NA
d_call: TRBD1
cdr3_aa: CASSEWTGVNTEAFF
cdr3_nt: TGCGCCAGCAGCGAGTGGACAGGGGTGAACACTGAAGCTTTCTTT

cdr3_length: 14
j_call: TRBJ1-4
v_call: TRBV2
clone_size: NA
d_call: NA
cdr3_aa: CASSKTGAGEKLFF
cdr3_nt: TGTGCCAGCAGTAAGACAGGTGCAGGGGAAAAACTGTTTTTT

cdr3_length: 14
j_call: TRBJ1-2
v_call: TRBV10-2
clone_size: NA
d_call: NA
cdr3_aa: CASSEEAGNYGYTF
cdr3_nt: TGCGCCAGCAGTGAGGAGGCAGGCAACTATGGCTACACCTTC

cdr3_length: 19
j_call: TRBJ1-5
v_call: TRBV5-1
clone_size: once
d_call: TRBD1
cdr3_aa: CASSLGPGQAQYSNQPQHF
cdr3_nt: TGCGCCAGCAGCTTGGGTCCAGGACAGGCCCAATATAGCAATCAGCCCCAGCATTTT

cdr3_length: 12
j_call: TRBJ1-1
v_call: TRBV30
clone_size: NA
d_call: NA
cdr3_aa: CACSTRGTEAFF
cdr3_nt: TGTGCCTGCTCGACACGGGGGACTGAAGCTTTCTTT

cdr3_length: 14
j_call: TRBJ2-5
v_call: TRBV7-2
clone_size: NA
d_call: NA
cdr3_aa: CASSLVGSSETQYF
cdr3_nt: TGTGCCAGCAGCTTAGTTGGTAGTTCTGAGACCCAGTACTTC

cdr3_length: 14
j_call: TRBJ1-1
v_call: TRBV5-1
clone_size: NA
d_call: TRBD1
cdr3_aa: CASSPFGQGAEAFF
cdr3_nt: TGCGCCAGCAGCCCGTTCGGACAGGGCGCTGAAGCTTTCTTT

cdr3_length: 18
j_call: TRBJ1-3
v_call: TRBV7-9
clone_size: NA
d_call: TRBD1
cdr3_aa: CASSLAQGARILGNTIYF
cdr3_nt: TGTGCCAGCAGCTTAGCCCAGGGGGCGAGGATACTTGGAAACACCATATATTTT

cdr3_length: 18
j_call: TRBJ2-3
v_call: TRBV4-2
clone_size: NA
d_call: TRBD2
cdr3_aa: CASSQDGVAGASTDTQYF
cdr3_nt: TGTGCCAGCAGCCAAGATGGGGTAGCGGGGGCGAGCACAGATACGCAGTATTTT

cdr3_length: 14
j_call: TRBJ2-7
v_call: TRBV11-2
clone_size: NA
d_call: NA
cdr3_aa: CASRPPRGTYEQYF
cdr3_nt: TGTGCCAGCAGACCGCCAAGGGGCACCTACGAGCAGTACTTC

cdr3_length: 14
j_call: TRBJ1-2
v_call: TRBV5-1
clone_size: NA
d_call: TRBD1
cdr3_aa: CASSFGTGDYGYTF
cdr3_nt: TGCGCCAGCAGCTTCGGGACAGGGGACTATGGCTACACCTTC

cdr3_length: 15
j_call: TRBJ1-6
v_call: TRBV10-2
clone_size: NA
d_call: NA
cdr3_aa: CASSEQGRSDSPLHF
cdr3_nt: TGCGCCAGCAGTGAGCAGGGGCGGTCTGATTCACCCCTCCACTTT

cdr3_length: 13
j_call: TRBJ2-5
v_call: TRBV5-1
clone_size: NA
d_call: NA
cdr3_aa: CASSPGPQETQYF
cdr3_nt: TGCGCCAGCAGCCCCGGCCCCCAAGAGACCCAGTACTTC

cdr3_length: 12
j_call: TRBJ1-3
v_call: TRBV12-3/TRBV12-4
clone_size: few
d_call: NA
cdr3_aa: CASKFHGNTIYF
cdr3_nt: TGTGCCAGCAAATTCCATGGAAACACCATATATTTT

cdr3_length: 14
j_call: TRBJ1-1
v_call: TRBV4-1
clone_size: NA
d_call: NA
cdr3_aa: CASSQVQLNTEAFF
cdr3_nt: TGCGCCAGCAGCCAAGTACAGCTTAACACTGAAGCTTTCTTT

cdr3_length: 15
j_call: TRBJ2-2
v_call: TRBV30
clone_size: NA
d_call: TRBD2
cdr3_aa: CAWTRRGADTGELFF
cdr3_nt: TGTGCCTGGACGCGGCGGGGGGCTGACACCGGGGAGCTGTTTTTT

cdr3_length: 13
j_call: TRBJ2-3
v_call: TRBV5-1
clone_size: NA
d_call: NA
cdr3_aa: CASSLLETDTQYF
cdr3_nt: TGCGCCAGCAGCTTGTTGGAGACAGATACGCAGTATTTT

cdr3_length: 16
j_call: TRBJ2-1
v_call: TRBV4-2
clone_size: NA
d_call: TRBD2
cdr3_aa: CASSLGLAGGEDEQFF
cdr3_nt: TGTGCCAGCAGCCTAGGACTAGCGGGGGGGGAGGATGAGCAGTTCTTC

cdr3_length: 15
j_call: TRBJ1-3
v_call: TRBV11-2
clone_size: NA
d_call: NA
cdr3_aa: CASSTQRGVRNTIYF
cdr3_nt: TGTGCCAGCAGTACGCAACGGGGCGTAAGGAACACCATATATTTT

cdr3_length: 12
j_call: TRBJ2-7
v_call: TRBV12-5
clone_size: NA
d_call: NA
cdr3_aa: CASGLGGAAPYF
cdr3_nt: TGTGCTAGTGGTTTGGGGGGGGCTGCCCCGTACTTC

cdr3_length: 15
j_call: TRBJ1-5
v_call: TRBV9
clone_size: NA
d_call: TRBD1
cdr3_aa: CASSPTGAPNQPQHF
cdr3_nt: TGTGCCAGCAGCCCCACAGGGGCCCCGAATCAGCCCCAGCATTTT

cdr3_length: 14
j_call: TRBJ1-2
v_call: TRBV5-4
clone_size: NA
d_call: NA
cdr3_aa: CASRVGTGPYGYTF
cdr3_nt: TGTGCCAGCAGGGTAGGAACAGGGCCCTATGGCTACACCTTC

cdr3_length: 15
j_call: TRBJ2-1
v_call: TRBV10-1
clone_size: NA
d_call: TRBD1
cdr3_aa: CASGDFGTGGIEQFF
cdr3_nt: TGCGCCAGCGGGGATTTCGGGACAGGGGGAATTGAGCAGTTCTTC

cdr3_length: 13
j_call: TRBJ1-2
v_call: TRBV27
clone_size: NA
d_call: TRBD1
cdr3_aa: CASSTEQGDGYTF
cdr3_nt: TGTGCCAGCAGTACCGAACAGGGGGATGGCTACACCTTC

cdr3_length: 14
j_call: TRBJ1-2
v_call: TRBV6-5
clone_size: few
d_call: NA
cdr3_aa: CASSYSKQYYGYTF
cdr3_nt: TGTGCCAGCAGTTACTCGAAGCAATATTATGGCTACACCTTC

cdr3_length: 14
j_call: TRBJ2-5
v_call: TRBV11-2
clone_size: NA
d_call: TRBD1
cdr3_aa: CASRDRVWGETQYF
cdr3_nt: TGTGCCAGCCGGGACAGGGTGTGGGGGGAGACCCAGTACTTC

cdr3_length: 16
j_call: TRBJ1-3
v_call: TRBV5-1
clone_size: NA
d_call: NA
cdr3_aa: CASSPTPHGSGNTIYF
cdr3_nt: TGCGCCAGCAGCCCGACCCCCCATGGCTCTGGAAACACCATATATTTT

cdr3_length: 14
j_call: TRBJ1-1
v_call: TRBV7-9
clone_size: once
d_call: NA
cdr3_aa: CASSPVGGWGGAFF
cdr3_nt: TGTGCCAGCAGCCCAGTTGGGGGATGGGGGGGAGCTTTCTTT

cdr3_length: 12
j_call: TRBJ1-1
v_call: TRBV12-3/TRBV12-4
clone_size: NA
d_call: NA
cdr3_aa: CASSSGDAEAFF
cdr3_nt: TGTGCCAGCAGTTCAGGGGATGCTGAAGCTTTCTTT

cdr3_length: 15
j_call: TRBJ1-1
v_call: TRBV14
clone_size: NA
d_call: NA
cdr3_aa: CASSQDGQTNTEAFF
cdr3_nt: TGTGCCAGCAGCCAAGACGGACAGACGAACACTGAAGCTTTCTTT

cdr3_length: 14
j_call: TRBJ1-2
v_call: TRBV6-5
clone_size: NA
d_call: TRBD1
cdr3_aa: CASSYSRDSYGYTF
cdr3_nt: TGTGCCAGCAGTTACTCCCGGGACAGCTATGGCTACACCTTC

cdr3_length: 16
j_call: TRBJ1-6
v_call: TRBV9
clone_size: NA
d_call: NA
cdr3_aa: CASSLGVRGVNSPLHF
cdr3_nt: TGTGCCAGCAGCTTGGGAGTGAGGGGCGTTAATTCACCCCTCCACTTT

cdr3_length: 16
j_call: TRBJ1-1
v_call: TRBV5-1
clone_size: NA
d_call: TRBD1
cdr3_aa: CASSLGPGQGNTEAFF
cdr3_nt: TGCGCCAGCAGCTTGGGCCCGGGACAGGGTAACACTGAAGCTTTCTTT

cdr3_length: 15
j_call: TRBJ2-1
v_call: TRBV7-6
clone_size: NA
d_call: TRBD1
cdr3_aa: CASSPGTEENNEQFF
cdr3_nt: TGTGCCAGCAGCCCTGGGACAGAAGAGAACAATGAGCAGTTCTTC

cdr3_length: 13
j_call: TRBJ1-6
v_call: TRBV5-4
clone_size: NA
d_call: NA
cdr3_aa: CASRSQGMSPLHF
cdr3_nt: TGTGCCAGCAGATCCCAGGGGATGTCACCCCTCCACTTT

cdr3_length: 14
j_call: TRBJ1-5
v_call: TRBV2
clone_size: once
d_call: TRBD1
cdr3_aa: CASSLQGSGQPQHF
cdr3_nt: TGTGCCAGCAGTTTACAGGGGAGCGGGCAGCCCCAGCATTTT

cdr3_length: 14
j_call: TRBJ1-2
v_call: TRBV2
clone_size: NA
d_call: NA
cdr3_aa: CASSEGHTKDGYTF
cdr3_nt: TGTGCCAGCAGTGAGGGCCATACTAAGGATGGCTACACCTTC

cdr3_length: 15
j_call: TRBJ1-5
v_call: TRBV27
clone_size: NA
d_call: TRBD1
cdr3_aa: CASGTGAASNQPQHF
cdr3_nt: TGTGCCAGCGGTACAGGGGCGGCTAGCAATCAGCCCCAGCATTTT

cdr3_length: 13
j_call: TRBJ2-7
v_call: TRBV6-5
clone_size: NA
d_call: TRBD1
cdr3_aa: CASRGTATYEQYF
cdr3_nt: TGTGCCTCTAGGGGGACAGCCACCTACGAGCAGTACTTC

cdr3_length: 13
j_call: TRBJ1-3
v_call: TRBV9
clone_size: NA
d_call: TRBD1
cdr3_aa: CASSGRQGYTIYF
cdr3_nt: TGTGCCAGCAGCGGCCGACAGGGCTACACCATATATTTT

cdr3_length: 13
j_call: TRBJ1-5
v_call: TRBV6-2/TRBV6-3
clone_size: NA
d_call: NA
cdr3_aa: CASSYGQFQPQHF
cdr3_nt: TGTGCCAGCAGTTACGGACAGTTTCAGCCCCAGCATTTT

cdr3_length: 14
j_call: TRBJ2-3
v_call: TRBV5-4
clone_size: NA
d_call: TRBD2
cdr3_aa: CASERGGSTDTQYF
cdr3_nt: TGTGCCAGCGAGCGGGGGGGAAGCACAGATACGCAGTATTTT

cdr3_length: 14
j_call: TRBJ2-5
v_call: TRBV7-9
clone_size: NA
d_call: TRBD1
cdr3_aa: CASSLVRQGETQYF
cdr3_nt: TGTGCCAGCAGCTTAGTCCGACAGGGAGAGACCCAGTACTTC